The 32 T cell receptor beta chains given below trace back to one sample, sequenced in a study of CD8+CD57+ T cells in acquired aplastic anemia. Genomic DNA, the template, was used for profiling of the TCR beta VDJ and CDR3. Each CDR3 protein gets one entry after TCRdb re-called the reads with MiXCR. The data show about 180,000 distinct CDR3 sequences, less than 55% seen once. Input material: sorted CD4+, CD8+, or CD8+CD57+ T cells (not recorded which) from PBMCs. These receptor sequences come from a human donor in good health.

With regard to this clonotype: This clone may be a read error of a much larger clone one base away. The chain is built from TRBV12-3 or TRBV12-4 and TRBJ1-2; D call uncertain. Trimming cost V 7 bases and J 1 base, with 7 bases left between them. This CDR3 region has 12 residues. The CDR3 DNA reads as TGTGCCAGCATCATCGATAACTATGGCTACACCTTC. Translating it yields CASIIDNYGYTF.

This clonotype has at least ten counts. The CDR3 nucleotides read TGTGCCAGCAGGTTAACAGGGACCGGAAACACCATATATTTT. This codes for CASRLTGTGNTIYF. This chain joins TRBV6-1 and TRBJ1-3, with D possibly TRBD1 on 6 matching bases. Trimming took off 6 bases at V and 4 bases at J, with 13 bases between the two ends. CDR1 is MNHNS, CDR2 SASEGT, per germline. This CDR3 is built from 14 residues.

A single count supports this clonotype. The chain is built from TRBV29-1 and TRBJ2-7, with 10 bases aligning to TRBD2. Germline V lookup: CDR1 SQVTM, CDR2 ANQGSEA. CDR3 length: 13 amino acids. The V and J ends lost 4 bases and 4 bases, in that order; junction bases with no gene match: 4. The CDR3 DNA is TGCAGCGTTGGACTAGCGGGCGGGTACGAGCAGTACTTC. This translates into CSVGLAGGYEQYF.

The chain carries TRBV6-2 or TRBV6-3 and TRBJ2-2; the D gene is possibly TRBD1 (6 bases). There are 13 residues in the CDR3. CDR1 and CDR2 (germline): MNHEY, SVGEGT. V lost 5 bases and J 6 bases, leaving 10 bases between the germline ends. In nucleotides, the CDR3 is TGTGCCAGCAGTCGAAACAGGGCCGGGGAGCTGTTTTTT. Its translation: CASSRNRAGELFF.

The genes are TRBV11-1 and TRBJ2-2, with TRBD1 identical over 11 bases. Per the germline V gene, CDR1 is SGHAT and CDR2 is FQDESV (reference sequence). The junction had 9 bases not matched to a gene; V was cut back by 6 bases and J by 3 bases. CDR3 length: 17 amino acids. The CDR3 coding sequence is TGTGCCAGCAGGCCGGGACAGGGGGTTGTCGACACCGGGGAGCTGTTTTTT. It translates to CASRPGQGVVDTGELFF.

This clonotype was seen repeatedly, ten times or more. This chain links TRBV2 with TRBJ2-2; D ambiguous. The CDR3 consists of 15 residues. The germline gives CDR1 SNHLY, CDR2 FYNNEI. V gave up 4 bases and J gave up 6 bases, with 15 bases separating them. The CDR3 sequence: CASSGVSSRPGELFF. The CDR3 nucleotides read TGTGCCAGCAGTGGCGTCAGCTCCCGACCCGGGGAGCTGTTTTTT.

This clonotype was seen many times. The chain carries TRBV4-1 and TRBJ2-7; 8 bases align to TRBD1. CDR3 length equals 16 residues. Germline V lookup: CDR1 MGHRA, CDR2 YSYEKL. The junction had 9 bases not matched to a gene; V was cut back by 1 base and J by 4 bases. The CDR3 DNA is TGCGCCAGCAGCCAAGTTGGGACAGGTGGGAATTACGAGCAGTACTTC. Translated: CASSQVGTGGNYEQYF.

The chain recombines TRBV20-1 with TRBJ2-1; D could derive from TRBD1 or TRBD2 (5 bases each). CDR3 length: 13 residues. Trimming took 1 base from V and 7 from J, leaving 11 bases between them. The V gene's germline CDR1 is DFQATT and CDR2 SNEGSKA (reference sequence). The CDR3 DNA is TGCAGTGCTAGAGGAGAGGGGCAGAATGAGCAGTTCTTC. It translates to CSARGEGQNEQFF.

This sequence joins TRBV29-1 and TRBJ2-4; D is ambiguous. Germline V CDR1 and CDR2: SQVTM, ANQGSEA. Trimming removed 1 base at V and 1 base at J, with 8 bases between. There are 14 residues in the CDR3. The CDR3 here is CSVEGRLAKNIQYF. DNA for the CDR3: TGCAGCGTTGAAGGAAGACTTGCCAAAAACATTCAGTACTTC.

The rearrangement links TRBV7-2 to TRBJ2-5, with TRBD2 identical over 7 bases. The germline V gene has CDR1 SGHTA and CDR2 FQGNSA. The CDR3 contains 14 residues. J was trimmed by 5 bases and V by 5 bases; bases with no gene match: 8. For the CDR3, the DNA is TGTGCCAGCAGCACGCCCGGGGGGTCGGAGACCCAGTACTTC. Translated: CASSTPGGSETQYF.

V gene TRBV29-1 combines with J gene TRBJ1-1; no definite D call. The CDR3 loop spans 13 amino acids. Trimming removed 4 bases from V and 2 bases from J, with 11 bases in between. CDR1 and CDR2 from the germline V gene are SQVTM and ANQGSEA. The CDR3 sequence is CSVVRLRNTEAFF. The DNA for the CDR3 is TGCAGCGTTGTACGGCTTCGAAACACTGAAGCTTTCTTT.

The gene calls are TRBV10-2 and TRBJ2-1; 7 nucleotides match TRBD2. The CDR3 loop spans 13 amino acids. The germline gives CDR1 WSHSY, CDR2 SAAADI. The trim removed 6 bases at V and 8 bases at J, leaving 7 bases unmatched. The chain's CDR3 is CASSGDYLDEQFF. The CDR3 DNA follows: TGCGCCAGCAGCGGGGACTACCTGGATGAGCAGTTCTTC.

This rearrangement joins TRBV15 to TRBJ1-1; D is perhaps TRBD1 (6 bases). Germline V gives CDR1 LNHNV, CDR2 YYDKDF (reference sequence). Trimming took 5 bases from V and 1 from J, leaving 11 bases between them. This CDR3 is built from 14 residues. The CDR3 nucleotides read TGTGCCACCAGCGACGGGGGCACGAACACTGAAGCTTTCTTT. Its protein is CATSDGGTNTEAFF. Using reference TRBV15 and TRBJ1-1 for the parts outside the CDR3, the full variable domain is DAMVIQNPRYQVTQFGKPVTLSCSQTLNHNVMYWYQQKSSQAPKLLFHYYDKDFNNEADTPDNFQSRRPNTSFCFLDIRSPGLGDTAMYLCATSDGGTNTEAFFGQGTRLTVV.

This clonotype was counted ten times or more. The chain has TRBV5-1 and TRBJ2-3, with D possibly TRBD1 on 5 matching bases. The CDR3 covers 16 residues. CDR1 and CDR2 (germline): SGHRS, YFSETQ. The V gene lost 1 base and the J gene lost 0 bases, with 12 bases spanning the gap. The CDR3 coding sequence is TGCGCCAGCAGCTTGTATGGGGCCTCTAGCACAGATACGCAGTATTTT. This codes for CASSLYGASSTDTQYF.

The J gene is TRBJ2-1, the V gene TRBV5-6, with 10 bases lining up with TRBD1. After removal of 0 bases from V and 12 bases from J, the junction contained 9 bases not matched to a gene. This CDR3 has 15 amino acids. Germline V lookup: CDR1 SGHDT, CDR2 YYEEEE. CDR3 residues: CASSLGQGATDTQFF. CDR3 sequence (DNA): TGTGCCAGCAGCTTGGGACAGGGGGCCACAGATACGCAGTTCTTC.

This clonotype came up a few times. The J gene is TRBJ2-5, the V gene TRBV11-1, with D perhaps TRBD1 or TRBD2 (6 bases each). Trimming shortened V by 3 bases and J by 4 bases, and 21 bases separated the two germline ends. The V gene's germline CDR1 is SGHAT and CDR2 FQDESV (reference sequence). The CDR3 consists of 17 residues. CDR3 sequence reads: CASSFRRGTGRGETQYF. The CDR3, as DNA: TGTGCCAGCAGCTTCCGGAGGGGGACGGGAAGGGGAGAGACCCAGTACTTC.

This chain joins TRBV19 and TRBJ1-5, with a possible D match to TRBD1 (5 bases). Trimming removed 10 bases from V and 0 bases from J, with 13 bases in between. In germline, CDR1 is LNHDA, CDR2 SQIVND (reference sequence). The CDR3 is 14 residues long. CDR3 nucleotides: TGTGCCACCACCCCTGACAGTAGCAATCAGCCCCAGCATTTT. Amino acids: CATTPDSSNQPQHF.

This rearrangement joins TRBV6-1 to TRBJ2-7; 10 bases match TRBD1. The CDR3 extends over 14 amino acids. The V gene end was trimmed by 8 bases and the J gene end by 6 bases; junction bases not matched to a gene: 10. Looked up from germline, CDR1 is MNHNS and CDR2 is SASEGT. CDR3 nucleotide sequence: TGTGCCAGCTCGGCGGGACAGGGGACTAGCGAGCAGTACTTC. Translating it yields CASSAGQGTSEQYF.

The chain joins TRBV10-3 to TRBJ2-1; no reliable D call. In germline, CDR1 is ENHRY, CDR2 SYGVKD. This CDR3 is 15 amino acids long. V was clipped by 0 bases and J by 6 bases, with 12 bases between them. The CDR3 nucleotides read TGTGCCATCAGTGAGTCGACGACACGTAGCAATGAGCAGTTCTTC. As protein: CAISESTTRSNEQFF.

The CDR3 DNA follows: TGTGCCAGCAGTGGTCCAAGCGGGAGGGCCCCAGATACGCAGTATTTT. Protein: CASSGPSGRAPDTQYF. V gene TRBV25-1 combines with J gene TRBJ2-3; 10 bases agree with TRBD2. Looked up from germline, CDR1 is MGHDK and CDR2 is SYGVNS. This CDR3 region has 16 residues. V lost 4 bases and J lost 4; bases outside the gene matches: 8.

This chain connects TRBV6-1 to TRBJ2-7, with D possibly being TRBD2 (7 bases). The CDR3 loop spans 14 amino acids. From germline, CDR1 is MNHNS and CDR2 SASEGT. V was clipped by 5 bases and J by 1 base, with 12 bases between them. For the CDR3, the DNA is TGTGCCAGCAGTCCGGGGGGCCTTTCCTACGAGCAGTACTTC. As protein: CASSPGGLSYEQYF.

This clonotype was detected ten times or more. The CDR3, as DNA: TGTGCCAGCAGCCAAGCTGACAGGGACGGGTACGAGCAGTACTTC. Translation: CASSQADRDGYEQYF. This chain connects TRBV4-2 to TRBJ2-7; 7 bases are shared with TRBD1. Trimming at V came to 1 base and at J to 4 bases, leaving 7 bases not matched to a gene. CDR3 size: 15 residues. The germline CDR1 and CDR2 sequences are LGHNA and YNFKEQ.

This clonotype has a count of ten or more. This chain links TRBV24-1 with TRBJ2-7; D is unresolved. There are 13 residues in the CDR3. In germline, CDR1 is KGHDR, CDR2 SFDVKD. Trimming removed 5 bases from V and 5 bases from J, with 12 bases in between. The CDR3 DNA reads TGTGCCACCAGTGCCTCAGGAGTCCACGAGCAGTACTTC. This codes for CATSASGVHEQYF.

Ten or more counts support this clonotype. The J gene is TRBJ2-7, the V gene TRBV7-2; D is undetermined. Trimming shortened V by 5 bases and J by 3 bases, and 8 bases separated the two germline ends. CDR1 SGHTA and CDR2 FQGNSA come from the germline V gene. The CDR3 covers 12 residues. Written as DNA, the CDR3 is TGTGCCAGCAGCGCGAACAACTACGAGCAGTACTTC. Translating it yields CASSANNYEQYF.

In this sample, this clonotype turned up many times. This chain links TRBV18 with TRBJ2-7; the D gene is possibly TRBD1 (5 bases). This CDR3 is built from 13 residues. Deletions cut 0 bases from V and 6 bases from J, with 9 bases between. Germline V gene data show CDR1 as KGHSH and CDR2 as LQKENI. The CDR3 DNA is TGTGCCAGCTCACCACCGGTAAGGGGCGAGCAGTACTTC. Residues: CASSPPVRGEQYF.

This clonotype was observed at least ten times. This rearrangement joins TRBV9 to TRBJ1-1; D is ambiguous. CDR1 SGDLS and CDR2 YYNGEE come from the germline V gene. The CDR3 sequence is 14 residues long. The V gene lost 0 bases and the J gene lost 0 bases, with 6 bases spanning the gap. The CDR3 here is CASSVDPVNTEAFF. The CDR3 region has the DNA TGTGCCAGCAGCGTAGATCCGGTGAACACTGAAGCTTTCTTT. Full variable domain (rest looked up from reference TRBV9 and TRBJ1-1): DSGVTQTPKHLITATGQRVTLRCSPRSGDLSVYWYQQSLDQGLQFLIQYYNGEERAKGNILERFSAQQFPDLHSELNLSSLELGDSALYFCASSVDPVNTEAFFGQGTRLTVV.

This chain joins TRBV15 and TRBJ1-1; D might be TRBD1 (5 bases). The germline V gene has CDR1 LNHNV and CDR2 YYDKDF (reference sequence). Trimming removed 1 base from V and 5 bases from J, with 11 bases in between. The CDR3 runs 14 residues. Here the CDR3 reads CATSRVGRETEAFF. The CDR3 bases are TGTGCCACCAGCAGAGTGGGACGCGAGACTGAAGCTTTCTTT.

The chain links TRBV6-5 to TRBJ2-1; D remains unclear. Deletions cut 4 bases from V and 8 bases from J, with 9 bases between. Germline CDR1 and CDR2: MNHEY and SVGAGI. The CDR3 has 12 amino acids. The chain's CDR3 is CASSSDQHEQFF. DNA of the CDR3: TGTGCCAGCAGTTCGGACCAGCATGAGCAGTTCTTC.

This clonotype was counted once. A junction boundary mismatches the germline segment, possibly from a read error. The chain is built from TRBV2 and TRBJ1-1, with no clear D. Germline V gene lookup returns CDR1 SNHLY and CDR2 FYNNEI. CDR3 length equals 13 residues. CDR3 region: CASGERLNTEAFF. Written as DNA, the CDR3 is TGTGCCAGCGGTGAAAGGTTGAACACTGAAGCTTTCTTT.

This clonotype was found a few times. The chain joins TRBV3-1 to TRBJ2-1; D might be TRBD1 (6 bases). Germline V gene lookup returns CDR1 LGHDT and CDR2 YNNKEL (reference sequence). Trimming took off 3 bases at V and 3 bases at J, with 15 bases between the two ends. This CDR3 is built from 16 residues. The CDR3 sequence: CASSHTGIKGYNEQFF. CDR3 DNA: TGTGCCAGCAGCCACACAGGGATAAAAGGCTACAATGAGCAGTTCTTC.

This clonotype was observed a few times. The CDR3 loop reads CASSGWSGSRPGTDTQYF. The CDR3 coding sequence is TGTGCCAGCAGTGGTTGGAGCGGGAGCCGGCCGGGTACAGATACGCAGTATTTT. V and J are TRBV6-1 and TRBJ2-3; TRBD2 agrees at 8 bases. The junction had 15 bases not matched to a gene; V was cut back by 4 bases and J by 3 bases. Germline V gives CDR1 MNHNS, CDR2 SASEGT. The CDR3 runs 18 residues.

This clonotype was seen repeatedly, ten times or more. The V and J genes are TRBV19 and TRBJ2-7; the D gene could be TRBD1 or TRBD2 (5 bases each). Germline V lookup: CDR1 LNHDA, CDR2 SQIVND (reference sequence). The CDR3 totals 14 residues. V gave up 4 bases and J gave up 4 bases, with 14 bases separating them. The CDR3, as DNA: TGTGCCAGTAGTACGCCGGGACGGAATTACGAGCAGTACTTC. Protein product: CASSTPGRNYEQYF.